This T cell receptor (beta chain) came from a study of blood T cell repertoires in COVID-19. On the study more broadly: From the United States, Italy and Spain came samples of acute and convalescent COVID-19.

The V end was cut by 1 base, the J end by 6 bases, with 13 bases between. Germline V CDR1 and CDR2: SGHDN, FVKESK. The CDR3 is 14 residues long. Per the authors' pipeline: The assay estimated nucleated cells by amplifying reference gene primers. TCRdb's table, derived via immunoSEQ multiplex PCR, lists solely in-frame clones and lacks some. The DNA gave D and trimming, while V, J and clone size come from that table. The sample includes fewer than 80,000 clones, 88% of them seen just once. The chain is built from TRBV14 and TRBJ2-7, with D perhaps TRBD2 (6 bases). The clonotype originates from a human donor in a cohort sampled during active COVID-19. The sequencing sample was made of peripheral blood. CDR3 residues: CASSQGMGLGEQYF. In DNA, the CDR3 is TGTGCCAGCAGCCAAGGAATGGGACTCGGCGAGCAGTACTTC.